These T cell receptor beta chains were read from a single sample in a study of CD8 T cells in ankylosing spondylitis. TCRdb itself ran the 5' RACE reads through MiXCR, one entry per CDR3 protein. The table has around 490,000 distinct CDR3 sequences, approximately 5.3% seen once. The sequencing sample was made of blood, either unsorted or a sorted T cell fraction (not recorded which). The source is a male donor with ankylosing spondylitis. CDR3s include the opening cysteine and the closing phenylalanine or tryptophan.

TRBJ2-7 | TRBV18 | CASSPGSVQGGYEQYF
TRBJ2-5 | TRBV7-2 | CASSFRDRKQETQYF
TRBJ2-1 | TRBV20-1 | CSAIGAGGYNEQFF
TRBJ2-7 | TRBV11-2 | CASSLEQGPSYEQYF
TRBJ2-2 | TRBV12-5 | CASGLVPVQGVTGELFF
TRBJ1-1 | TRBV28 | CASSPYRRNTEAFF
TRBJ2-3 | TRBV7-3 | CASSLTPTLSGGALTDTQYF
TRBJ2-5 | TRBV5-1 | CASSRGGYQETQYF
TRBJ2-3 | TRBV12-3/TRBV12-4 | CASSLGQEIAADTQYF
TRBJ1-2 | TRBV18 | CASSPPGPSADYGYTF
TRBJ2-7 | TRBV2 | CASTRAGPTYEQYF
TRBJ1-6 | TRBV25-1 | CASSARGASYNSPLHF
TRBJ1-6 | TRBV7-6 | CASSLDPISPLHF
TRBJ1-2 | TRBV7-9 | CASSLRQGTRGYGYTF
TRBJ1-2 | TRBV20-1 | CSASTLYGYTF
TRBJ2-7 | TRBV24-1 | CATSGRDSFYEQYF
TRBJ2-1 | TRBV3-1 | CASSLHGTGPGKEQFF
TRBJ2-5 | TRBV28 | CASTINRGDGETQYF
TRBJ2-4 | TRBV27 | CASSLGPGFQGGKNIQYF
TRBJ2-1 | TRBV6-2/TRBV6-3 | CASRTNYNEQFF
TRBJ2-1 | TRBV29-1 | CSVLSGTGFNEQFF
TRBJ2-1 | TRBV5-5 | CHSCLTNWGGYTEQFF
TRBJ2-3 | TRBV28 | CASSRQGGLGTDTQYF
TRBJ2-1 | TRBV6-2/TRBV6-3 | CASRHGGPSYNEQFF
TRBJ2-7 | TRBV7-2 | CASMTRPGGHEQYF
TRBJ2-1 | TRBV18 | CASQKVKNEQFF
TRBJ2-1 | TRBV11-2 | CASSLVAGSNNEQFF
TRBJ1-1 | TRBV5-1 | CASSSQDQANTEAFF
TRBJ2-3 | TRBV20-1 | CSASTDTQYF
TRBJ1-1 | TRBV3-1 | CASSQGVRAEAFF
TRBJ2-1 | TRBV28 | CASSFSGPQQFF
TRBJ1-5 | TRBV7-2 | CASSLRQGVEPQHF
TRBJ1-5 | TRBV4-1 | CASSQYSAKDNQPQHF
TRBJ2-3 | TRBV5-1 | CASSLGDSTDTQYF
TRBJ2-7 | TRBV7-2 | CASSLEVWSNEQYF
TRBJ2-3 | TRBV7-2 | CASSPGTGITQYF
TRBJ2-1 | TRBV7-2 | CASSGGGLPTEQFF
TRBJ1-4 | TRBV20-1 | CSARPSRSLNEKLFF
TRBJ2-5 | TRBV10-3 | CAISEARGRETQYF
TRBJ2-7 | TRBV4-2 | CASSQDRSTSSYEQYF
TRBJ2-7 | TRBV7-2 | CASSVTGEGYEQYF
TRBJ2-1 | TRBV10-3 | CAAHGGGRNNEQFF
TRBJ1-5 | TRBV6-2/TRBV6-3 | CASSRFRQAPYSNQPQHF
TRBJ1-5 | TRBV6-2/TRBV6-3 | CASGGLLDQPQHF
TRBJ2-3 | TRBV10-2 | CASITGLAGPTDTQYF
TRBJ1-6 | TRBV7-9 | CASSQRTGNSPLHF
TRBJ1-1 | TRBV11-1 | CASSLDGRSEAFF
TRBJ2-6 | TRBV7-2 | CASSLAGPDSGANVLTF
TRBJ2-7 | TRBV4-3 | CASSPDFTSSYEQYF
TRBJ2-7 | TRBV5-1 | CASTRGGEQYF
TRBJ2-5 | TRBV6-1 | CASRIVPVQETQYF
TRBJ2-7 | TRBV29-1 | CSVRREGGDEQYF
TRBJ1-3 | TRBV21-1 | CASSKEGEEENTIYF